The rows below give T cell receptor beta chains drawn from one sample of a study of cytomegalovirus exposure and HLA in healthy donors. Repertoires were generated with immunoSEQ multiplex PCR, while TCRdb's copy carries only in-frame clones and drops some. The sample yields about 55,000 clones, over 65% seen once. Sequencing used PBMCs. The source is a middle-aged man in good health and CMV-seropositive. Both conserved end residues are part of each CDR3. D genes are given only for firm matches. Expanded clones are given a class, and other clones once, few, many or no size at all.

CDR3 protein: CASATSGGAADTQYF; CDR3 DNA: TGTGCCAGTGCCACTAGCGGGGGGGCGGCAGATACGCAGTATTTT; clone size: -; D gene: TRBD2; J gene: TRBJ2-3; V gene: TRBV7-9
CDR3 protein: CASSPLRGANSPLHF; CDR3 DNA: TGTGCCAGCTCACCCCTCAGGGGGGCTAATTCACCCCTCCACTTT; clone size: -; D gene: TRBD1; J gene: TRBJ1-6; V gene: TRBV18
CDR3 protein: CASSRGGNNQPQHF; CDR3 DNA: TGTGCCAGCAGCCGGGGGGGAAACAATCAGCCCCAGCATTTT; clone size: -; D gene: -; J gene: TRBJ1-5; V gene: TRBV7-9
CDR3 protein: CASSQTTGVYGYTF; CDR3 DNA: TGTGCCAGCAGCCAAACAACAGGGGTCTATGGCTACACCTTC; clone size: -; D gene: TRBD1; J gene: TRBJ1-2; V gene: TRBV4-2
CDR3 protein: CASSSDRDSPLHF; CDR3 DNA: TGTGCCAGCAGCTCGGACAGGGATTCACCCCTCCACTTT; clone size: -; D gene: TRBD1; J gene: TRBJ1-6; V gene: TRBV11-3
CDR3 protein: CASTKDRRNTEAFF; CDR3 DNA: TGTGCCAGTACCAAAGACAGGCGGAACACTGAAGCTTTCTTT; clone size: -; D gene: -; J gene: TRBJ1-1; V gene: TRBV19
CDR3 protein: CASSPFGTGYNSRQYF; CDR3 DNA: TGTGCCAGCAGCCCCTTCGGGACAGGGTATAACTCACGGCAGTACTTC; clone size: -; D gene: TRBD1; J gene: TRBJ2-7; V gene: TRBV5-6
CDR3 protein: CASSLALAGGSETQYF; CDR3 DNA: TGCGCCAGCAGCTTGGCTCTAGCGGGGGGGTCGGAGACCCAGTACTTC; clone size: -; D gene: TRBD2; J gene: TRBJ2-5; V gene: TRBV5-1
CDR3 protein: CASSPGTGGPINYGYTF; CDR3 DNA: TGTGCCAGTAGCCCCGGGACAGGGGGCCCAATTAACTATGGCTACACCTTC; clone size: -; D gene: TRBD1; J gene: TRBJ1-2; V gene: TRBV19
CDR3 protein: CASSQDFGGDSYEQYF; CDR3 DNA: TGTGCCAGCAGCCAAGATTTTGGCGGTGATTCCTACGAGCAGTACTTC; clone size: -; D gene: -; J gene: TRBJ2-7; V gene: TRBV4-2
CDR3 protein: CASSASIGQGPYEQYF; CDR3 DNA: TGTGCCAGCAGCGCCTCGATTGGACAGGGTCCCTACGAGCAGTACTTC; clone size: -; D gene: TRBD1; J gene: TRBJ2-7; V gene: TRBV9
CDR3 protein: CASSSRTTGDSSPLHF; CDR3 DNA: TGTGCCAGCAGCTCCCGGACAACGGGAGACAGTTCACCCCTCCACTTT; clone size: few; D gene: -; J gene: TRBJ1-6; V gene: TRBV7-8
CDR3 protein: CASSWGQGKYEQYF; CDR3 DNA: TGTGCCAGCAGCTGGGGACAGGGGAAATACGAGCAGTACTTC; clone size: few; D gene: TRBD1; J gene: TRBJ2-7; V gene: TRBV7-8
CDR3 protein: CASSISQGAGEQYF; CDR3 DNA: TGTGCCAGTAGTATTTCACAGGGGGCCGGGGAGCAGTACTTC; clone size: few; D gene: TRBD1; J gene: TRBJ2-7; V gene: TRBV19
CDR3 protein: CASSQVGGSEQYF; CDR3 DNA: TGTGCCAGCAGCCAAGTGGGGGGAAGCGAGCAGTACTTC; clone size: -; D gene: -; J gene: TRBJ2-7; V gene: TRBV4-2
CDR3 protein: CASSWGLAESTDTQYF; CDR3 DNA: TGTGCCAGCAGTTGGGGACTAGCGGAAAGCACAGATACGCAGTATTTT; clone size: -; D gene: TRBD2; J gene: TRBJ2-3; V gene: TRBV27
CDR3 protein: CASRQAPGGYTF; CDR3 DNA: TGTGCCAGTCGACAGGCCCCCGGGGGCTACACCTTC; clone size: -; D gene: -; J gene: TRBJ1-2; V gene: TRBV2
CDR3 protein: CASSQTGTVNTEAFF; CDR3 DNA: TGTGCCAGCAGTCAAACAGGGACCGTGAACACTGAAGCTTTCTTT; clone size: once; D gene: -; J gene: TRBJ1-1; V gene: TRBV6-5
CDR3 protein: CASSLNSLNTEAFF; CDR3 DNA: TGTGCCAGCAGCTTGAACAGCCTGAACACTGAAGCTTTCTTT; clone size: -; D gene: -; J gene: TRBJ1-1; V gene: TRBV5-5
CDR3 protein: CASSQDRGAGANVLTF; CDR3 DNA: TGCGCCAGCAGCCAAGATCGGGGGGCTGGGGCCAACGTCCTGACTTTC; clone size: -; D gene: TRBD2; J gene: TRBJ2-6; V gene: TRBV4-1
CDR3 protein: CASSKEASGGRKKTDTQYF; CDR3 DNA: TGTGCCAGCAGCAAAGAAGCAAGCGGGGGACGTAAAAAAACAGATACGCAGTATTTT; clone size: few; D gene: -; J gene: TRBJ2-3; V gene: TRBV21-1
CDR3 protein: CASSLIAGGTDTQYF; CDR3 DNA: TGCGCCAGCAGCTTGATCGCGGGGGGCACAGATACGCAGTATTTT; clone size: -; D gene: TRBD2; J gene: TRBJ2-3; V gene: TRBV5-1
CDR3 protein: CASSSGLMNTEAFF; CDR3 DNA: TGTGCCAGCAGCTCGGGACTCATGAACACTGAAGCTTTCTTT; clone size: -; D gene: -; J gene: TRBJ1-1; V gene: TRBV5-6
CDR3 protein: CASSLGASGGRLLETQYF; CDR3 DNA: TGCGCCAGCAGCTTGGGAGCTAGCGGGGGGCGCTTACTGGAGACCCAGTACTTC; clone size: -; D gene: TRBD2; J gene: TRBJ2-5; V gene: TRBV5-1
CDR3 protein: CASSQSSGGPLVTEAFF; CDR3 DNA: TGTGCCAGTAGTCAATCTTCGGGGGGGCCATTAGTCACTGAAGCTTTCTTT; clone size: few; D gene: -; J gene: TRBJ1-1; V gene: TRBV19
CDR3 protein: CASSASGTNEQFF; CDR3 DNA: TGTGCCAGCAGCGCTTCCGGGACAAATGAGCAGTTCTTC; clone size: -; D gene: -; J gene: TRBJ2-1; V gene: TRBV7-9
CDR3 protein: CASSSDSTQETQYF; CDR3 DNA: TGCGCCAGCAGCTCGGACAGCACCCAAGAGACCCAGTACTTC; clone size: once; D gene: -; J gene: TRBJ2-5; V gene: TRBV5-1
CDR3 protein: CASSYSGGGYTF; CDR3 DNA: TGTGCCAGCAGTTACTCCGGGGGAGGCTACACCTTC; clone size: -; D gene: -; J gene: TRBJ1-2; V gene: TRBV6-5
CDR3 protein: CAISGTSPGETQYF; CDR3 DNA: TGTGCCATCAGTGGGACTAGTCCTGGGGAGACCCAGTACTTC; clone size: -; D gene: TRBD2; J gene: TRBJ2-5; V gene: TRBV10-3
CDR3 protein: CASSYFGGGGTDTQYF; CDR3 DNA: TGTGCCAGCAGTTACTTTGGCGGGGGAGGTACAGATACGCAGTATTTT; clone size: few; D gene: TRBD2; J gene: TRBJ2-3; V gene: TRBV6-5
CDR3 protein: CASSLAGGRGEQYF; CDR3 DNA: TGCGCCAGCAGCTTAGCGGGGGGGCGGGGCGAGCAGTACTTC; clone size: -; D gene: TRBD2; J gene: TRBJ2-7; V gene: TRBV5-1
CDR3 protein: CASRALAGVTDTQYF; CDR3 DNA: TGTGCCAGCAGAGCCCTAGCGGGGGTCACAGATACGCAGTATTTT; clone size: few; D gene: TRBD2; J gene: TRBJ2-3; V gene: TRBV2
CDR3 protein: CAWGGQNNSPLHF; CDR3 DNA: TGTGCCTGGGGGGGACAGAATAATTCACCCCTCCACTTT; clone size: few; D gene: TRBD1; J gene: TRBJ1-6; V gene: TRBV30
CDR3 protein: CASSDAIYEQYF; CDR3 DNA: TGTGCCAGCAGTGATGCTATTTACGAGCAGTACTTC; clone size: -; D gene: -; J gene: TRBJ2-7; V gene: TRBV25-1
CDR3 protein: CASSLGGGHSEAFF; CDR3 DNA: TGTGCCAGCAGCTTAGGGGGGGGACATAGTGAAGCTTTCTTT; clone size: once; D gene: -; J gene: TRBJ1-1; V gene: TRBV7-2
CDR3 protein: CASSLDLSSYNSPLHF; CDR3 DNA: TGTGCCAGCAGCTTGGATTTGAGCTCCTATAATTCACCCCTCCACTTT; clone size: -; D gene: -; J gene: TRBJ1-6; V gene: TRBV5-4
CDR3 protein: CSVGGIEKLFF; CDR3 DNA: TGCAGCGTGGGGGGGATCGAAAAACTGTTTTTT; clone size: few; D gene: -; J gene: TRBJ1-4; V gene: TRBV29-1
CDR3 protein: CSVEDPGQAYEQYF; CDR3 DNA: TGCAGCGTTGAGGACCCGGGACAGGCCTACGAGCAGTACTTC; clone size: -; D gene: TRBD1; J gene: TRBJ2-7; V gene: TRBV29-1
CDR3 protein: CASSEEQGYNTEAFF; CDR3 DNA: TGTGCCAGCAGTGAAGAACAGGGGTATAACACTGAAGCTTTCTTT; clone size: medium-sized; D gene: TRBD1; J gene: TRBJ1-1; V gene: TRBV6-1
CDR3 protein: CASSEVRLGVRGYTF; CDR3 DNA: TGTGCCAGCAGTGAAGTGAGGTTAGGGGTGAGAGGCTACACCTTC; clone size: -; D gene: -; J gene: TRBJ1-2; V gene: TRBV2
CDR3 protein: CSVVRGDRGLLYQETQYF; CDR3 DNA: TGCAGCGTGGTCCGGGGGGACAGGGGCCTCCTGTACCAAGAGACCCAGTACTTC; clone size: few; D gene: TRBD1; J gene: TRBJ2-5; V gene: TRBV29-1
CDR3 protein: CASSSRSGEETQYF; CDR3 DNA: TGCGCCAGCAGCTCCCGTAGCGGGGAAGAGACCCAGTACTTC; clone size: -; D gene: TRBD2; J gene: TRBJ2-5; V gene: TRBV5-1
CDR3 protein: CASNLATDTGELFF; CDR3 DNA: TGCGCCAGCAATCTGGCAACCGACACCGGGGAGCTGTTTTTT; clone size: -; D gene: -; J gene: TRBJ2-2; V gene: TRBV5-1
CDR3 protein: CASSVSQGTEAFF; CDR3 DNA: TGTGCCAGCAGCGTCTCCCAGGGGACTGAAGCTTTCTTT; clone size: -; D gene: -; J gene: TRBJ1-1; V gene: TRBV9
CDR3 protein: CASSDQANTEAFF; CDR3 DNA: TGTGCCAGCAGTGACCAGGCAAACACTGAAGCTTTCTTT; clone size: -; D gene: -; J gene: TRBJ1-1; V gene: TRBV25-1
CDR3 protein: CASSSGNRAVDEQYF; CDR3 DNA: TGTGCCAGCAGCTCTGGTAACAGGGCAGTAGACGAGCAGTACTTC; clone size: -; D gene: -; J gene: TRBJ2-7; V gene: TRBV5-4
CDR3 protein: CSARDPSNNEQFF; CDR3 DNA: TGCAGCGCCCGTGATCCCTCTAACAATGAGCAGTTCTTC; clone size: -; D gene: -; J gene: TRBJ2-1; V gene: TRBV29-1
CDR3 protein: CASSRDREGYTF; CDR3 DNA: TGTGCCAGCAGCAGGGACAGAGAGGGCTACACCTTC; clone size: -; D gene: TRBD1; J gene: TRBJ1-2; V gene: TRBV7-2
CDR3 protein: CASSYQGGGGNTEAFF; CDR3 DNA: TGTGCCAGCAGCTACCAAGGGGGAGGGGGGAACACTGAAGCTTTCTTT; clone size: many; D gene: -; J gene: TRBJ1-1; V gene: TRBV7-9
CDR3 protein: CAISESKGGIGTGNTIYF; CDR3 DNA: TGTGCCATCAGTGAGTCGAAGGGTGGGATCGGGACTGGAAACACCATATATTTT; clone size: -; D gene: -; J gene: TRBJ1-3; V gene: TRBV10-3
CDR3 protein: CASSLAAGGGTEAFF; CDR3 DNA: TGTGCCAGCAGCTTAGCCGCAGGGGGCGGTACTGAAGCTTTCTTT; clone size: few; D gene: TRBD1; J gene: TRBJ1-1; V gene: TRBV7-9
CDR3 protein: CASSEQPSSYEQYF; CDR3 DNA: TGTGCCAGCAGTGAACAACCGAGCTCCTACGAGCAGTACTTC; clone size: -; D gene: -; J gene: TRBJ2-7; V gene: TRBV2
CDR3 protein: CASSLGPGTDTQYF; CDR3 DNA: TGTGCCAGCAGCTTAGGTCCGGGAACAGATACGCAGTATTTT; clone size: -; D gene: -; J gene: TRBJ2-3; V gene: TRBV11-1
CDR3 protein: CASSLGEGMNTEAFF; CDR3 DNA: TGTGCCAGCAGTCTAGGGGAGGGTATGAACACTGAAGCTTTCTTT; clone size: once; D gene: -; J gene: TRBJ1-1; V gene: TRBV7-3
CDR3 protein: CSALTGVNEQYF; CDR3 DNA: TGCAGCGCCTTGACAGGGGTGAACGAGCAGTACTTC; clone size: -; D gene: TRBD1; J gene: TRBJ2-7; V gene: TRBV29-1